These 14 T cell receptor beta chains came from one sample sequenced in a study of early T cells in non-severe SARS-CoV-2 infection. TCRdb fed the 5' RACE reads into MiXCR, producing one record per CDR3 protein. Among some 25,000 distinct CDR3 sequences listed, around 5.1% were seen once. Sequencing used whole blood. The receptors stem from an adult who was a healthcare worker with PCR-confirmed SARS-CoV-2 infection or an uninfected control (not recorded which).

This clonotype was recorded at least ten times. The chain uses TRBV6-7 and TRBJ2-1; D is uncertain. TRBV6-7 is flagged as an ORF with uncertain function. V lost 7 bases and J 5 bases, leaving 12 bases between the germline ends. The CDR3 contains 13 residues. The CDR3 coding sequence is TGTGCCAGCACCGACCAGTTAGACAATGAGCAGTTCTTC. It yields the protein CASTDQLDNEQFF.

This clonotype was observed at least ten times. This chain's CDR3 is CASSPQVGPTLAGELFF. CDR3 DNA sequence: TGTGCCAGCAGCCCTCAGGTGGGGCCTACCCTGGCCGGGGAGCTGTTTTTT. The J gene is TRBJ2-2, the V gene TRBV9; D is possibly TRBD1 (5 bases). Deletions cut 4 bases from V and 6 bases from J, with 22 bases between. The CDR3 spans 17 residues. Germline V gene data show CDR1 as SGDLS and CDR2 as YYNGEE.

The chain links TRBV7-8 to TRBJ2-7; TRBD2 might be the D (6 bases). V was clipped by 6 bases and J by 4 bases, with 19 bases between them. CDR1 SGHVS and CDR2 FQNEAQ come from the germline V gene. There are 15 residues in the CDR3. This chain's CDR3 is CASRPFPGRGYEQYF. CDR3 DNA: TGTGCCAGCAGACCCTTCCCGGGACGGGGGTACGAGCAGTACTTC.

Only a few counts were recorded for this clonotype. The V and J genes are TRBV7-6 and TRBJ2-1; D call uncertain. CDR3 length equals 14 residues. V shed 5 bases and J shed 0 bases, with 8 bases lying between them. Per germline, CDR1 SGHVS and CDR2 FNYEAQ. In DNA, the CDR3 is TGTGCCAGCAGCGCTAGGAGCTCCTACAATGAGCAGTTCTTC. Protein product: CASSARSSYNEQFF. The full variable domain, in which reference TRBV7-6 and TRBJ2-1 provide the parts outside the CDR3, is GAGVSQSPRYKVTKRGQDVALRCDPISGHVSLYWYRQALGQGPEFLTYFNYEAQQDKSGLPNDRFSAERPEGSISTLTIQRTEQRDSAMYRCASSARSSYNEQFFGPGTRLTVL.

The chain combines TRBV29-1 with TRBJ2-1; no clear D. Germline CDR1 SQVTM, CDR2 ANQGSEA. The CDR3 sequence is 13 residues long. V was cut by 7 bases and J by 0 bases, with 10 bases left in between. CDR3 region: CSAPVSSYNEQFF. CDR3 coding DNA: TGCAGCGCCCCGGTTAGCTCCTACAATGAGCAGTTCTTC.

This clonotype was observed at least ten times. This rearrangement joins TRBV6-1 to TRBJ2-2; D unresolved. Germline V lookup: CDR1 MNHNS, CDR2 SASEGT. The ends were cut back, 6 bases at V and 5 bases at J, with 19 bases in the middle. The CDR3 runs to 16 residues. CDR3 sequence (DNA): TGTGCCAGCAGCCCGAACCCAGATCTCCGGACCGGGGAGCTGTTTTTT. Amino acid sequence: CASSPNPDLRTGELFF.

This clonotype was found many times. The V and J genes are TRBV7-8 and TRBJ2-3, with D uncertain. The V end lost 4 bases, the J end lost 1 base, and 6 bases lay between the germline ends. The CDR3 runs 13 residues. Germline CDR1 is SGHVS and CDR2 is FQNEAQ. The CDR3 protein is CASSSLGTDTQYF. CDR3 nucleotide sequence: TGTGCCAGCAGCTCACTGGGCACAGATACGCAGTATTTT.

In this sample, this clonotype turned up many times. V gene TRBV6-5 combines with J gene TRBJ2-3; weak D call: TRBD2 (5 bases). The V gene lost 2 bases and the J gene lost 0 bases, with 6 bases spanning the gap. Germline-derived CDR1 and CDR2 are MNHEY and SVGAGI. The CDR3 contains 14 residues. The CDR3 is CASSYRLSTDTQYF. The CDR3 coding sequence is TGTGCCAGCAGTTACAGACTAAGCACAGATACGCAGTATTTT.

This clonotype was seen only a few times. The V and J genes are TRBV3-1 and TRBJ2-2; 8 bases fit TRBD2. The CDR3 totals 13 residues. Germline-derived CDR1 and CDR2 are LGHDT and YNNKEL (reference sequence). V was pared by 7 bases and J by 6 bases, with 4 bases of the junction left unmatched. Written as DNA, the CDR3 is TGTGCCAGCAACCACGGGGGGGCCGGGGAGCTGTTTTTT. Amino acid sequence: CASNHGGAGELFF.

This clonotype was seen a few times. The J gene is TRBJ2-7, the V gene TRBV28; D ambiguous. Trimming took off 5 bases at V and 4 bases at J, with 12 bases between the two ends. This CDR3 is 13 amino acids long. Germline lookup yields CDR1 MDHEN and CDR2 SYDVKM. The CDR3 DNA sequence: TGTGCCAGCAGTCCCCGCCAGTGTTACGAGCAGTACTTC. It codes for CASSPRQCYEQYF.

This clonotype was observed at least ten times. The CDR3 reads CASSPTGTSAAYNEQFF. The CDR3 bases are TGCGCCAGCAGCCCTACCGGGACTAGCGCAGCCTACAATGAGCAGTTCTTC. The chain joins TRBV5-1 to TRBJ2-1; the match to TRBD2 covers 10 bases. Unmatched junction bases numbered 9, after V lost 4 bases and J lost 2 bases. CDR1 and CDR2 from the germline V gene are SGHRS and YFSETQ. This CDR3 comprises 17 residues.

The rearrangement links TRBV12-3 or TRBV12-4 to TRBJ1-6; 8 nucleotides agree with TRBD1. The CDR3 is 14 amino acids. The V gene end was trimmed by 6 bases and the J gene end by 6 bases; junction bases not matched to a gene: 4. CDR3 DNA: TGTGCCAGCAGGGGGGACAGGACTAATTCACCCCTCCACTTT. Amino acids: CASRGDRTNSPLHF.

Only a few counts were recorded for this clonotype. The genes are TRBV12-3 or TRBV12-4 and TRBJ1-6; D gene unclear. Trimming removed 3 bases from V and 5 bases from J, with 8 bases in between. This CDR3 is 14 amino acids long. CDR3 DNA: TGTGCCAGCAGTTTTGGTAATGATAATTCACCCCTCCACTTT. This gives the protein CASSFGNDNSPLHF.

This clonotype was counted a few times. Written as DNA, the CDR3 is TGTGCCAGCAGCCTCCGGACGGACGGTCCACAGTATTTT. Residues: CASSLRTDGPQYF. The chain couples TRBV7-9 to TRBJ2-3; D is undetermined. This CDR3 has 13 residues. With 5 bases removed from V and 12 bases from J, the gap between germline ends came to 18 bases. Germline V gives CDR1 SEHNR, CDR2 FQNEAQ (reference sequence).